This T cell receptor beta chain was profiled in a study of blood T cell repertoires in COVID-19. Overall study context: PBMCs, B-cell-depleted T cells, or T cells were the source of the cDNA or gDNA that made up the material.

This CDR3 has 15 residues. CDR1 is SGHRS and CDR2 is YFSETQ in the germline V gene. V lost 2 bases and J lost 3, with 14 bases in between. Patients of the Seattle cohort, enrolled during active infection, were followed longitudinally. Some clones are missing from TCRdb's copy, which holds only in-frame ones; the method was immunoSEQ multiplex PCR. The table records 270,000 or so clones, about 81% of them present only once. This TCR came from a human donor with COVID-19, enrolled during active disease. The donor label of this sample is uncertain. The chain has TRBV5-1 and TRBJ2-5, with D unresolved. The specimen was peripheral blood. The CDR3 DNA reads as TGCGCCAGCAGCTTACTACCCCAACCGAAAGAGACCCAGTACTTC. It is translated as CASSLLPQPKETQYF. The variable domain in full, completed from reference TRBV5-1 and TRBJ2-5, reads KAGVTQTPRYLIKTRGQQVTLSCSPISGHRSVSWYQQTPGQGLQFLFEYFSETQRNKGNFPGRFSGRQFSNSRSEMNVSTLELGDSALYLCASSLLPQPKETQYFGPGTRLLVL.